The present T cell receptor (beta chain) was sequenced within a study of cytomegalovirus exposure and HLA in healthy donors. Regarding this clone: Antigen unknown.

Donors likely had unrecorded immune exposures despite being nominally healthy when sampled. The study ran its PCR with 60 Vbeta and 13 Jbeta primers. Authors' processing steps: There were 80 million or so unique TCR beta chains by a later count, and some 10 million of them were shared. TCRdb keeps only in-frame clones here, not all; method: immunoSEQ multiplex PCR. V and J calls and clone size are those listed in that table; D and trimming were worked out from the DNA. The data show about 200,000 clones, roughly 84% seen once. The CDR3 is 16 residues long. The V and J ends lost 3 bases and 0 bases, in that order; junction bases with no gene match: 7. The germline CDR1 and CDR2 sequences are MDHEN and SYDVKM. Study-wide results and limits: Rarity characterized most TCR sequences, yet some public TCRs appeared in many donors.

The source material was PBMCs. The sequence derives from a man in his fifties or sixties in good health and CMV-seronegative. The V call is TRBV28, the J call TRBJ2-7; 8 bases match TRBD1. The CDR3 DNA follows: TGTGCCAGCAGTTTCCGCACCGGGACAGGCTCCTACGAGCAGTACTTC. Protein: CASSFRTGTGSYEQYF.